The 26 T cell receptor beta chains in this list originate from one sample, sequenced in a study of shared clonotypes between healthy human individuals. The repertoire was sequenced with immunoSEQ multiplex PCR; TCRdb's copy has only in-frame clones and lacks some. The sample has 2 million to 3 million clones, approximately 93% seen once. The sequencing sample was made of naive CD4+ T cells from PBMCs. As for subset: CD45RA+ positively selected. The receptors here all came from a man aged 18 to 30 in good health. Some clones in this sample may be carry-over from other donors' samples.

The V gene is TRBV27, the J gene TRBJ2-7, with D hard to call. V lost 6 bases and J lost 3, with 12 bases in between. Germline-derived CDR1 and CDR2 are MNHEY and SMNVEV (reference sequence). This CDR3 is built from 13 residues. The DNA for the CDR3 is TGTGCCAGCAGACTCCTACACGGCTACGAGCAGTACTTC. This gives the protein CASRLLHGYEQYF.

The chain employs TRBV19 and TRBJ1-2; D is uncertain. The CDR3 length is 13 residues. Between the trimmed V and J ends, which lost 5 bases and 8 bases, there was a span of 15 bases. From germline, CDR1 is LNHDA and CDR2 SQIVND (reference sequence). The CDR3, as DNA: TGTGCCAGTAGTGCATTGATAAATTTCGGCTACACCTTC. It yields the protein CASSALINFGYTF.

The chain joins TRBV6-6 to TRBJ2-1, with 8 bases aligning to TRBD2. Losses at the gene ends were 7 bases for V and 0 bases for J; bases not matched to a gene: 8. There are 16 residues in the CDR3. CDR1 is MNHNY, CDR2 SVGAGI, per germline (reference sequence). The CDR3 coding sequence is TGTGCCAGCAAGGGACTAGACTCAGGCTCCTACAATGAGCAGTTCTTC. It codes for CASKGLDSGSYNEQFF.

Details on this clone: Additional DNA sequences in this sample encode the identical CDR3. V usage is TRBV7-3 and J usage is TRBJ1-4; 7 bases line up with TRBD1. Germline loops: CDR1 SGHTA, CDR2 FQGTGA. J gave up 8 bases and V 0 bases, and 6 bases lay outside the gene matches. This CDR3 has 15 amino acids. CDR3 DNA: TGTGCCAGCAGCTTAACAGGGGGCACTGGAGAAAAACTGTTTTTT. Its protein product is CASSLTGGTGEKLFF.

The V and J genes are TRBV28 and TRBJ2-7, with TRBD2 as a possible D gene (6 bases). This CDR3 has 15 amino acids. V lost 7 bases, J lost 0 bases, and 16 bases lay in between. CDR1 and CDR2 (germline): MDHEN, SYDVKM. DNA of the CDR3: TGTGCCAGCACCCCGCGGGGAAAGGGCTCCTACGAGCAGTACTTC. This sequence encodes CASTPRGKGSYEQYF.

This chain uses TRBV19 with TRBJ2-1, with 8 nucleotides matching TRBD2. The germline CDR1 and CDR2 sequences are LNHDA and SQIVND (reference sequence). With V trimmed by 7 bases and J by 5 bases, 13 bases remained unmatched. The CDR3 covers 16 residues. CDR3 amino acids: CASTSWAGGPNNEQFF. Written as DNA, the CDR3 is TGTGCCAGTACCTCTTGGGCGGGAGGCCCCAACAATGAGCAGTTCTTC.

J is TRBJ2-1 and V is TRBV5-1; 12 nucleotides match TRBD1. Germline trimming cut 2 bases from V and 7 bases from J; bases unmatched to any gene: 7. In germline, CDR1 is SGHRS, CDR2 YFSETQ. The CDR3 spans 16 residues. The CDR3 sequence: CASSFPGQGAGNEQFF. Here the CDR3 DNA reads TGCGCCAGCAGCTTCCCGGGACAGGGGGCTGGAAATGAGCAGTTCTTC.

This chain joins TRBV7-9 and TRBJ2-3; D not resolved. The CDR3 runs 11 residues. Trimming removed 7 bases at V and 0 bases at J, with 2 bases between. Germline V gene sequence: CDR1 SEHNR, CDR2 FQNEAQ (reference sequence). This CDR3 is CASTSTDTQYF. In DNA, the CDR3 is TGTGCCAGCACCAGCACAGATACGCAGTATTTT.

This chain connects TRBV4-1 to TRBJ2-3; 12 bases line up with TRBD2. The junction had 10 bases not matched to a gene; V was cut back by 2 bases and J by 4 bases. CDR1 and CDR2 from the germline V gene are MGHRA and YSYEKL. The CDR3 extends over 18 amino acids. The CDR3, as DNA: TGCGCCAGCAGCCAACTCTCCAGGACTAGCGGGACAGCAGATACGCAGTATTTT. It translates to CASSQLSRTSGTADTQYF.

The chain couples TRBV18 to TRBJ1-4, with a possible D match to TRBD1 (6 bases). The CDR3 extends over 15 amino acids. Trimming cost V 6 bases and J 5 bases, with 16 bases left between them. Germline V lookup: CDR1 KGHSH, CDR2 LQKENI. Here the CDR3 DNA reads TGTGCCAGCTCCACCACTGGGGACACGAATGAAAAACTGTTTTTT. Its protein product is CASSTTGDTNEKLFF.

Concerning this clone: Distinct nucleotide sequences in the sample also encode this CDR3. This chain's CDR3 is CASSPRTDTQYF. Written as DNA, the CDR3 is TGTGCCAGCAGCCCTCGAACAGATACGCAGTATTTT. V usage is TRBV7-8 and J usage is TRBJ2-3; D is unresolved. Trimming shortened V by 5 bases and J by 3 bases, and 6 bases separated the two germline ends. Germline V gives CDR1 SGHVS, CDR2 FQNEAQ. The CDR3 runs to 12 residues.

CDR3 in DNA: TGCGCCAGCACCAAAGGACTAGCGGCTACCGGGGAGCTGTTTTTT. Protein product: CASTKGLAATGELFF. The gene calls are TRBV10-2 and TRBJ2-2; 10 bases are a match to TRBD2. The V segment lost 7 bases and the J segment 5 bases; nucleotides outside the gene matches: 7. This CDR3 has 15 amino acids. In germline, CDR1 is WSHSY, CDR2 SAAADI.

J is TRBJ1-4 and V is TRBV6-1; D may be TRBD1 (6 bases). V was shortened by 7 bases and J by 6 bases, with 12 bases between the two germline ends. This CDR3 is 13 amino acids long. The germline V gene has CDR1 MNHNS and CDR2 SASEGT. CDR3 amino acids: CASIRGAYEKLFF. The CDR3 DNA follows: TGTGCCAGCATTCGGGGGGCCTATGAAAAACTGTTTTTT.

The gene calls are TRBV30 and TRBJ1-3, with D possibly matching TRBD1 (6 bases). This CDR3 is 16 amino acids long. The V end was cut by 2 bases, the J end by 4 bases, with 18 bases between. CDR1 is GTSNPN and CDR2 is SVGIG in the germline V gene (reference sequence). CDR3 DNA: TGTGCCTGGAGTCCTATGACAGGAACTAACGGAAACACCATATATTTT. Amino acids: CAWSPMTGTNGNTIYF.

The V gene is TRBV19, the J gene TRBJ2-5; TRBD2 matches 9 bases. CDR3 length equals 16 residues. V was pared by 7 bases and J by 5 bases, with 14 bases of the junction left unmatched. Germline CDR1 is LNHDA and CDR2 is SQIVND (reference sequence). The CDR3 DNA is TGTGCCAGTACCCCTGGGGTAGCGGGAGACTGGGAGACCCAGTACTTC. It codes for CASTPGVAGDWETQYF. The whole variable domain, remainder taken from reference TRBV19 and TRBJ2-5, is DGGITQSPKYLFRKEGQNVTLSCEQNLNHDAMYWYRQDPGQGLRLIYYSQIVNDFQKGDIAEGYSVSREKKESFPLTVTSAQKNPTAFYLCASTPGVAGDWETQYFGPGTRLLVL.

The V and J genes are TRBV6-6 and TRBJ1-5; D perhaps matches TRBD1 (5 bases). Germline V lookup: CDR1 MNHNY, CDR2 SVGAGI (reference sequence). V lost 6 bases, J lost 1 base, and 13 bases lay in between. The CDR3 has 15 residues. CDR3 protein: CASSTSEGSNQPQHF. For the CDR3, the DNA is TGTGCCAGCAGCACCTCGGAGGGGAGCAATCAGCCCCAGCATTTT.

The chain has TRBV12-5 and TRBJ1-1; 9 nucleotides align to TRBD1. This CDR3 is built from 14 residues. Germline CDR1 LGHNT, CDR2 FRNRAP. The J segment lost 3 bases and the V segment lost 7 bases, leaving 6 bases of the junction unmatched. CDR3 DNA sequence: TGTGCTAGTGTGGGGACAGGGAGGTACACTGAAGCTTTCTTT. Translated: CASVGTGRYTEAFF.

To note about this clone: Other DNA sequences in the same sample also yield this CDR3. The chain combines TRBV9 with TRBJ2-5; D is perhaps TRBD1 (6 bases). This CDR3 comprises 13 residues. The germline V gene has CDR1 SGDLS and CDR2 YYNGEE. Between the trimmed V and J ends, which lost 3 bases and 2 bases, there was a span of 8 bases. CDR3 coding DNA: TGTGCCAGCAGCGCAGGACAGCAAGAGACCCAGTACTTC. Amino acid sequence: CASSAGQQETQYF.

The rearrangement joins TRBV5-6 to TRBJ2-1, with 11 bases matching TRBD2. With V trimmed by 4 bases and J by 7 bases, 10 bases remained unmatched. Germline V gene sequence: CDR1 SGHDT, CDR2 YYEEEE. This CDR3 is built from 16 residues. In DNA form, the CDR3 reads TGTGCCAGCAGCCGTATAGCGGGAGGGCCTGGGAATGAGCAGTTCTTC. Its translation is CASSRIAGGPGNEQFF. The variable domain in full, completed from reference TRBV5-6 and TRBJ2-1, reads DAGVTQSPTHLIKTRGQQVTLRCSPKSGHDTVSWYQQALGQGPQFIFQYYEEEERQRGNFPDRFSGHQFPNYSSELNVNALLLGDSALYLCASSRIAGGPGNEQFFGPGTRLTVL.

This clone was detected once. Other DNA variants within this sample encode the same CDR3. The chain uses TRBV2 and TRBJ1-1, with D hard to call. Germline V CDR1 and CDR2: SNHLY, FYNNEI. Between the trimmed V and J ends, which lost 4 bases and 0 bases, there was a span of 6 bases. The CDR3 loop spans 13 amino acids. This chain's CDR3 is CASSGQLNTEAFF. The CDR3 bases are TGTGCCAGCAGTGGCCAGCTGAACACTGAAGCTTTCTTT.

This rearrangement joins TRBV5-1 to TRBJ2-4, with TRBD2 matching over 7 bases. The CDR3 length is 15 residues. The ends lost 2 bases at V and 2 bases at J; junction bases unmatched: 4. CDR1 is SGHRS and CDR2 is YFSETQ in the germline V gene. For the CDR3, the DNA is TGCGCCAGCAGCTTCGGCGGGAGCTCCAAAAACATTCAGTACTTC. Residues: CASSFGGSSKNIQYF.

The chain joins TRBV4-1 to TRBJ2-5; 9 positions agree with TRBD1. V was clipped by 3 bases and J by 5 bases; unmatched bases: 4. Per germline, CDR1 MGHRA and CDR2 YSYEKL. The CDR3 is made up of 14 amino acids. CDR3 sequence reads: CASSQGQGRETQYF. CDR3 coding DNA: TGCGCCAGCAGCCAGGGACAGGGACGGGAGACCCAGTACTTC.

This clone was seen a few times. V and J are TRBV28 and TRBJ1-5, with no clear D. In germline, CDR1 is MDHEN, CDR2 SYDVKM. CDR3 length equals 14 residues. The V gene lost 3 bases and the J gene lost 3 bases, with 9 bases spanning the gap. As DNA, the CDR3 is TGTGCCAGCAGTTTGGCTGAGCCCAATCAGCCCCAGCATTTT. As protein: CASSLAEPNQPQHF.

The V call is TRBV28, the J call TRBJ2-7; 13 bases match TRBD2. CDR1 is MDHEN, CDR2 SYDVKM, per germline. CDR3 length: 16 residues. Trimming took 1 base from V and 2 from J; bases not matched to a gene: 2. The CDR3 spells CASSLFGTSGAYEQYF. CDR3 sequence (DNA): TGTGCCAGCAGTTTATTCGGGACTAGCGGGGCCTACGAGCAGTACTTC.

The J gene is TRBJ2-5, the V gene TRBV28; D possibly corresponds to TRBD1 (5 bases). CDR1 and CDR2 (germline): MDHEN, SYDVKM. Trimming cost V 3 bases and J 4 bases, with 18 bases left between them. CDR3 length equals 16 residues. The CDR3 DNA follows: TGTGCCAGCAGTTTCCCAGGGTCGGTTCATTCAGAGACCCAGTACTTC. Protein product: CASSFPGSVHSETQYF.

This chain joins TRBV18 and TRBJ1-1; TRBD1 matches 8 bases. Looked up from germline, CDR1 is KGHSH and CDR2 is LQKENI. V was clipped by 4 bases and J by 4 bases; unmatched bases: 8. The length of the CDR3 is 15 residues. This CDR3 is CASSLGQGELTEAFF. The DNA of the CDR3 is TGTGCCAGCTCACTAGGACAGGGCGAACTCACTGAAGCTTTCTTT.